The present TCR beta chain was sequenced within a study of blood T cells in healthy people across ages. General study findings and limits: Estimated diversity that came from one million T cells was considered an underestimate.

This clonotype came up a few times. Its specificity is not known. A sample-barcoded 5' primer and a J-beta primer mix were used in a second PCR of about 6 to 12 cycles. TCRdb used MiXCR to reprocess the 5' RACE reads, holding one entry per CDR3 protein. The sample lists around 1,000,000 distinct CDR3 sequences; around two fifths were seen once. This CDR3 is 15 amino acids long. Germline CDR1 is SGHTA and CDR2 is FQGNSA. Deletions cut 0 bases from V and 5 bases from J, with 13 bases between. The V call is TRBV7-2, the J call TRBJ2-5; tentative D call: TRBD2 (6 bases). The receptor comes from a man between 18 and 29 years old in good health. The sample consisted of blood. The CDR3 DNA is TGTGCCAGCAGCTTAGCGTCAGGAGGGTGGGAGACCCAGTACTTC. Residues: CASSLASGGWETQYF.